The source of this T cell receptor beta chain is a study of human T cells and chemical hapten exposure. Each cDNA molecule in the library carried unique molecular identifiers. TCRdb reprocessed the RACE reads via MiXCR and lists one record per CDR3 protein. The table records more than 80,000 distinct CDR3 sequences, around 12% of them present only once. Germline V CDR1 and CDR2: SGHAT, FQNNGV. The CDR3 is 14 residues long. V was pared by 5 bases and J by 3 bases, with 14 bases between. Time point noted: pre-sensitization, week 0. The treatment here: therapeutic diphenylcyclopropenone sensitization with weekly scalp DPC. In its sample, this clonotype was seen a few times.

The sample here was whole blood, taken in connection with sensitization to the hapten diphenylcyclopropenone (DPC). This receptor was identified in a woman aged 50 to 60 with alopecia areata. Some clones in this sample may be carry-over from other donors' samples. The rearrangement links TRBV11-2 to TRBJ2-7; possibly TRBD1 or TRBD2 for D (6 bases each). In DNA, the CDR3 is TGTGCCAGCAGCGTACAGGGAGGAGGCTACGAGCAGTACTTC. Translating it yields CASSVQGGGYEQYF.